This is a list of T cell receptor beta chains from one sample in a study of cytomegalovirus exposure and HLA in healthy donors. The data were produced by immunoSEQ multiplex PCR, yet TCRdb's version contains in-frame clones alone and is incomplete. The repertoire includes over 65,000 clones, around 75% of them detected once, and more than 7% sits in the top ten. What was sequenced was PBMCs. These receptors originate from a woman in her thirties in good health and CMV-seropositive. CDR3s include the opening cysteine and the closing phenylalanine or tryptophan. The D gene is left open where the match is weak. Clone size is not always given. Where it is, it says once, few, many or a class for expanded clones.

TRBJ2-7	TRBV28	TRBD2	few	CASSLPSGGVGYEQYF	TGTGCCAGCAGTCTCCCTAGCGGGGGGGTCGGTTACGAGCAGTACTTC
TRBJ2-1	TRBV25-1	.	.	CASSGLAEQFF	TGTGCCAGCAGTGGGCTAGCGGAGCAGTTCTTC
TRBJ1-2	TRBV5-6	.	few	CASSLGTVSNYGYTF	TGTGCCAGCAGCTTGGGGACAGTTTCTAACTATGGCTACACCTTC
TRBJ2-5	TRBV30	.	.	CAWSRQWTQYF	TGTGCCTGGAGCCGACAGTGGACCCAGTACTTC
TRBJ1-3	TRBV29-1	.	once	CSAGGKGSGNTIYF	TGCAGCGCGGGGGGTAAGGGCTCTGGAAACACCATATATTTT
TRBJ1-2	TRBV6-5	TRBD1	.	CASSRPGTELGYTF	TGTGCCAGCAGTAGACCCGGGACAGAGCTTGGCTACACCTTC
TRBJ2-4	TRBV25-1	.	.	CASSGGRTIHKKYF	TGTGCCAGCAGTGGGGGTCGGACAATCCATAAAAAGTACTTC
TRBJ1-3	TRBV6-1	.	.	CASSEARALGRPSGNTIYF	TGTGCCAGCAGTGAAGCGAGGGCCTTGGGAAGGCCCTCTGGAAACACCATATATTTT
TRBJ2-7	TRBV7-2	.	few	CASSLTGRYEQYF	TGTGCCAGCAGCCTGACAGGGAGGTACGAGCAGTACTTC
TRBJ1-2	TRBV7-9	.	few	CSSSLHLGPGREGYTF	TGTTCCAGCAGCCTTCACCTTGGCCCGGGGCGGGAAGGCTACACCTTC
TRBJ2-4	TRBV28	TRBD2	.	CASRLKAGEGFDIQYF	TGTGCCAGCAGACTCAAAGCGGGAGAGGGGTTTGACATTCAGTACTTC
TRBJ2-6	TRBV28	.	few	CAIGGLSGANVLTF	TGTGCCATCGGGGGGCTCTCTGGGGCCAACGTCCTGACTTTC
TRBJ2-7	TRBV2	TRBD2	.	CASSEGGLAGGRKDEQYF	TGTGCCAGCAGTGAAGGAGGGCTAGCGGGAGGCCGGAAAGACGAGCAGTACTTC
TRBJ2-1	TRBV28	TRBD2	.	CASSLFGTSGSYEQFF	TGTGCCAGCAGTTTGTTCGGGACTAGCGGGAGCTATGAGCAGTTCTTC
TRBJ1-2	TRBV7-9	TRBD1	.	CASSFRDRTGTYGYTF	TGTGCCAGCAGCTTCCGAGATAGGACAGGGACTTATGGCTACACCTTC
TRBJ2-4	TRBV6-5	TRBD2	.	CASSYSPGGNIQYF	TGTGCCAGCAGTTACTCCCCGGGAGGAAACATTCAGTACTTC
TRBJ2-6	TRBV5-1	TRBD2	.	CASSLGAGGGANVLTF	TGCGCCAGCAGCTTGGGCGCGGGAGGCGGGGCCAACGTCCTGACTTTC
TRBJ2-1	TRBV18	TRBD2	.	CASSPGTSGLGHEQFF	TGTGCCAGCTCACCAGGGACTAGCGGGTTGGGACATGAGCAGTTCTTC
TRBJ2-5	TRBV7-6	TRBD2	.	CASSLSGRGQETQYF	TGTGCCAGCAGCTTATCGGGGAGGGGCCAAGAGACCCAGTACTTC
TRBJ2-7	TRBV5-1	TRBD1	.	CASSPDGTGGYEQYF	TGCGCCAGCAGCCCCGACGGGACAGGGGGTTACGAGCAGTACTTC
TRBJ2-4	TRBV29-1	.	.	CSVVLGAGAKNIQYF	TGCAGCGTTGTTTTGGGGGCAGGAGCCAAAAACATTCAGTACTTC
TRBJ2-3	TRBV11-2	.	.	CASSLTSPTDTQYF	TGTGCCAGCAGCTTGACTAGTCCCACAGATACGCAGTATTTT
TRBJ1-2	TRBV7-2	.	.	CASSLDARVGVGYTF	TGTGCCAGCAGCTTAGATGCCAGGGTCGGAGTTGGCTACACCTTC
TRBJ2-2	TRBV18	TRBD2	.	CASSPRAGGVNTGELFF	TGTGCCAGCTCACCGCGAGCGGGAGGGGTAAACACCGGGGAGCTGTTTTTT
TRBJ2-3	TRBV28	TRBD1	.	CASSPRTGGTDTQYF	TGTGCCAGCAGCCCTAGGACAGGGGGCACAGATACGCAGTATTTT
TRBJ2-3	TRBV5-6	.	once	CASQGKTISTDTQYF	TGTGCCAGCCAGGGGAAAACCATCAGCACAGATACGCAGTATTTT
TRBJ1-5	TRBV5-8	TRBD1	.	CASSGGTGGPSNQPQHF	TGTGCCAGCAGCGGCGGGACAGGGGGCCCTAGCAATCAGCCCCAGCATTTT
TRBJ1-1	TRBV30	TRBD1	.	CAWSHLWDREAFF	TGTGCCTGGAGTCATTTATGGGACAGGGAAGCTTTCTTT
TRBJ2-3	TRBV7-6	.	.	CASSLVQGRTDTQYF	TGTGCCAGCAGCTTAGTGCAGGGGCGGACAGATACGCAGTATTTT
TRBJ2-5	TRBV7-2	.	.	CASSLRGPQTQYF	TGTGCCAGCAGCTTAAGGGGCCCGCAGACCCAGTACTTC
TRBJ2-7	TRBV6-5	.	.	CASSYSRVYEQYF	TGTGCCAGCAGTTACTCGAGGGTCTACGAGCAGTACTTC
TRBJ1-5	TRBV2	.	.	CASSEFNLPINQPQHF	TGTGCCAGCAGTGAATTCAACTTACCCATCAATCAGCCCCAGCATTTT
TRBJ2-5	TRBV11-2	TRBD1	.	CASSPRDRGLQETQYF	TGTGCCAGCAGCCCAAGGGACAGGGGGCTCCAAGAGACCCAGTACTTC
TRBJ1-4	TRBV5-1	.	.	CASSFNPSRGNEKLFF	TGCGCCAGCAGCTTTAATCCGAGCAGGGGTAATGAAAAACTGTTTTTT
TRBJ2-2	TRBV2	TRBD1	.	CASGTGANTGELFF	TGTGCCAGCGGGACAGGGGCGAACACCGGGGAGCTGTTTTTT
TRBJ2-1	TRBV5-1	.	few	CASSPGTSGGEQFF	TGCGCCAGCAGCCCAGGGACCTCCGGGGGTGAGCAGTTCTTC
TRBJ2-2	TRBV28	TRBD1	few	CASSFRTGVGTGELFF	TGTGCCAGCAGTTTTCGGACAGGGGTGGGCACCGGGGAGCTGTTTTTT
TRBJ2-7	TRBV19	.	.	CASSIGSTYEQYF	TGTGCCAGTAGTATCGGGTCTACCTACGAGCAGTACTTC
TRBJ1-2	TRBV18	TRBD1	.	CASSERQGPPWGYTF	TGTGCCAGCTCGGAAAGACAGGGCCCGCCGTGGGGCTACACCTTC
TRBJ2-7	TRBV29-1	TRBD1	.	CSVAQGAFYEQYF	TGCAGCGTTGCACAGGGGGCCTTCTACGAGCAGTACTTC
TRBJ2-7	TRBV6-5	TRBD2	few	CAVRGASSYEQYF	TGTGCCGTGCGGGGGGCCAGCTCCTACGAGCAGTACTTC
TRBJ1-1	TRBV28	TRBD1	.	CASTTGTTEAFF	TGTGCCAGCACGACAGGGACCACTGAAGCTTTCTTT
TRBJ1-1	TRBV28	.	.	CASSPHTVNTEAFF	TGTGCCAGCAGTCCTCACACAGTCAACACTGAAGCTTTCTTT
TRBJ1-4	TRBV28	TRBD1	few	CASSFSRGPNEKLFF	TGTGCCAGCAGTTTCAGTAGGGGGCCTAATGAAAAACTGTTTTTT
TRBJ1-3	TRBV6-5	.	once	CASSYSQASGNTIYF	TGTGCCAGCAGTTACTCTCAGGCCTCTGGAAACACCATATATTTT
TRBJ1-5	TRBV6-4	.	.	CASSETVAQPQHF	TGTGCCAGCAGTGAGACAGTAGCTCAGCCCCAGCATTTT
TRBJ1-2	TRBV27	TRBD1	.	CASSLFIGGQGNYGYTF	TGTGCCAGCAGTTTATTCATAGGCGGACAGGGAAACTATGGCTACACCTTC
TRBJ2-3	TRBV5-6	TRBD2	.	CASSSLGLARSTDTQYF	TGTGCCAGCAGCTCGCTGGGACTAGCGCGGAGCACAGATACGCAGTATTTT
TRBJ1-2	TRBV30	TRBD1	.	CAWSRTGLANYGYTF	TGTGCCTGGAGTAGGACAGGACTCGCTAACTATGGCTACACCTTC
TRBJ2-7	TRBV27	TRBD1	.	CASSRRTGALTIYEQYF	TGTGCCAGCAGTCGAAGGACAGGGGCGCTCACCATCTACGAGCAGTACTTC